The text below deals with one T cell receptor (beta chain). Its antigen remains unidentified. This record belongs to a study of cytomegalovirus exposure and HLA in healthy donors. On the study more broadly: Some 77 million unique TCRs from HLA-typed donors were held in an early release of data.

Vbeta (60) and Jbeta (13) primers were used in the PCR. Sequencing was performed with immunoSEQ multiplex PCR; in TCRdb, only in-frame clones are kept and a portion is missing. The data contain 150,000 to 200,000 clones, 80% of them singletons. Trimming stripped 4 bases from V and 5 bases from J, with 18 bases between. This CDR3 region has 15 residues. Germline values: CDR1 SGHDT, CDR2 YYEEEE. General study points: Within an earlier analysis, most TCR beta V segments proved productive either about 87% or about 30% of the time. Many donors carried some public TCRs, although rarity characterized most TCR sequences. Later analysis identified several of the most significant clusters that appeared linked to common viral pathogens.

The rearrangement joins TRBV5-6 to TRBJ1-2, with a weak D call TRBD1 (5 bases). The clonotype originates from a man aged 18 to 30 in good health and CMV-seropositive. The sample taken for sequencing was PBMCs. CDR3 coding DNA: TGTGCCAGCAGCCCACCGATGGGAGGGACTTATGGCTACACCTTC. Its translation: CASSPPMGGTYGYTF.